This T cell receptor (beta chain) is drawn from a study of T cells expressing NK-cell markers. TCRdb re-called the 5' RACE reads, yielding one record per CDR3 amino acid sequence without DNA. The specimen's table records under 600,000 distinct CDR3 sequences. Sequencing used blood T cells: a sorted CD56 or NKG2C T cell subset, CD4+ or CD8+ T cells, or bulk PBMC T cells (not recorded which). This sequence originates from a woman in her 50s in good health.

The CDR3 region is CAIRGGYSNQPQHF. This chain uses TRBV10-3 with TRBJ1-5; TCRdb gives TRBD1 as the D gene, but with no DNA this cannot be confirmed. The CDR3 is 14 residues long. Germline CDR1 and CDR2: ENHRY and SYGVKD.